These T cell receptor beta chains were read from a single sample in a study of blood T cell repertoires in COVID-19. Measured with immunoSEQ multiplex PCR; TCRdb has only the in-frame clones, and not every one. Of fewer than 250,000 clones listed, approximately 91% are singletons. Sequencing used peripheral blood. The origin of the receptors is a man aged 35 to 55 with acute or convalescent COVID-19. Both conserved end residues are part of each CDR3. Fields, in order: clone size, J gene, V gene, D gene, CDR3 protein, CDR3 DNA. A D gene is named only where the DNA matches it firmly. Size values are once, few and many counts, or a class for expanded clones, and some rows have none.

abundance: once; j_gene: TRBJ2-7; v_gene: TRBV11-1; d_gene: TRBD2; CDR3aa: CASSLALGLAKSYEQYF; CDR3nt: TGTGCCAGCAGCTTAGCACTTGGACTAGCGAAGAGCTACGAGCAGTACTTC
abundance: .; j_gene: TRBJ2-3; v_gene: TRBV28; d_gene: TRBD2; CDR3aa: CASSPSVGSRGTDTQYF; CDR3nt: TGTGCCAGCAGCCCGAGCGTCGGGTCGCGGGGGACAGATACGCAGTATTTT
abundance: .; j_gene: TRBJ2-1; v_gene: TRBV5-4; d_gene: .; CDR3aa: CASSFGAPGEQFF; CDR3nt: TGTGCCAGCAGCTTCGGAGCGCCGGGGGAGCAGTTCTTC
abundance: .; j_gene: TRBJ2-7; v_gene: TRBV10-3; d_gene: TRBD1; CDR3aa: CAITGQGNTYEQYF; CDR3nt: TGTGCCATCACCGGACAGGGGAATACCTACGAGCAGTACTTC
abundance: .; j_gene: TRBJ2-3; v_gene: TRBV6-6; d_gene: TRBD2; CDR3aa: CASTGRTSTDTQYF; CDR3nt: TGTGCCAGCACCGGGAGGACCTCCACAGATACGCAGTATTTT
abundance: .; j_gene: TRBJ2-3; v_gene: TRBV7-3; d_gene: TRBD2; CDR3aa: CASSLGLAGGTDTQYF; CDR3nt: TGTGCCAGCAGCTTGGGACTAGCGGGAGGCACAGATACGCAGTATTTT
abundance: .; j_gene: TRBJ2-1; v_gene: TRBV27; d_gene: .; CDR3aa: CASRSRVSESYNEQFF; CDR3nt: TGTGCCAGCAGATCCAGGGTTTCTGAGTCCTACAATGAGCAGTTCTTC
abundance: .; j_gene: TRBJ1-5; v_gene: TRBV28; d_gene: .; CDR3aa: CASSLPVSNQPQHF; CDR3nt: TGTGCCAGCAGTTTACCTGTAAGCAATCAGCCCCAGCATTTT
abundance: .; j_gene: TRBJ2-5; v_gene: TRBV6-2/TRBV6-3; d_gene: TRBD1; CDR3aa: CASSSPGQGAGETQYF; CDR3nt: TGTGCCAGCAGTTCCCCGGGACAGGGGGCGGGGGAGACCCAGTACTTC
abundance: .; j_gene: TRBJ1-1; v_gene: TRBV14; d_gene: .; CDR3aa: CASSYQRSRGGTEAFF; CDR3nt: TGTGCCAGCAGCTACCAGCGGTCGAGGGGAGGTACTGAAGCTTTCTTT
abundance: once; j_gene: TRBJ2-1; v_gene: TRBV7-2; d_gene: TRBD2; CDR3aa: CASSSVAGYNEQFF; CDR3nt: TGTGCCAGCAGCTCCGTAGCGGGATACAATGAGCAGTTCTTC